This T cell receptor beta chain was captured by sequencing in a study of early T cells in non-severe SARS-CoV-2 infection. Study overall: Sequencing targeted bulk RNA from unsorted whole blood, leaving chains unpaired. Study-wide results and limits: Sequences matched to VDJdb favored anti-spike CD8 responses, while private and CD4 specificities were missed.

Individual cDNA molecules were tagged with unique molecular identifiers. Each CDR3 protein gets one entry after TCRdb re-called the 5' RACE reads with MiXCR. Of roughly 30,000 distinct CDR3 sequences in the sample, 6.6% were seen once. The table lists this clonotype with a few counts. Its matching antigen is unknown. V lost 4 bases, J lost 5 bases, and 9 bases stayed unmatched. This CDR3 is 17 amino acids long. Germline V gives CDR1 LGHDT, CDR2 YNNKEL (reference sequence). Sequenced: whole blood. This TCR was sampled from an adult who was a healthcare worker with PCR-confirmed SARS-CoV-2 infection or an uninfected control (not recorded which). This sequence joins TRBV3-1 and TRBJ2-1; 12 bases are shared with TRBD2. The CDR3 sequence: CASSLRLAGALNNEQFF. DNA for the CDR3: TGTGCCAGCAGCCTAAGACTAGCGGGGGCCTTGAACAATGAGCAGTTCTTC.